These T cell receptor beta chains were read from a single sample in a study of beta chain features in type 1 diabetes. Method: immunoSEQ multiplex PCR; TCRdb's copy keeps in-frame clones and lacks some. The table shows 110,000 to 150,000 clones, with 9.2% occurring only once. The sample was central memory CD4+ T cells from blood. These receptors all stem from a man between 18 and 35 years old in good health. Both conserved end residues are trimmed from each CDR3. Each record gives: V gene, CDR3 length, J gene, CDR3 protein.

V: TRBV7-3
length: 13
J: TRBJ1-3
CDR3: ATGTEYASGNTIY

V: TRBV7-9
length: 13
J: TRBJ1-4
CDR3: ASSLGTGGLRKLF

V: TRBV19
length: 14
J: TRBJ1-1
CDR3: ASSLAGDVGNTEAF

V: TRBV7-2
length: 12
J: TRBJ1-2
CDR3: ASSSRTPFDGYT

V: TRBV19
length: 13
J: TRBJ1-5
CDR3: ASRGRGLGNQPQH

V: TRBV6-1
length: 11
J: TRBJ1-4
CDR3: AITGPTNEKLF

V: TRBV18
length: 11
J: TRBJ1-5
CDR3: ASSSTGNQPQH

V: TRBV29-1
length: 11
J: TRBJ1-3
CDR3: SVETGKGNTIY

V: TRBV10-2
length: 12
J: TRBJ1-6
CDR3: ASSPTGQYSPLH

V: TRBV7-2
length: 14
J: TRBJ2-3
CDR3: ASSQRSSGGTDTQY

V: TRBV6-5
length: 14
J: TRBJ2-3
CDR3: ASSYTLAGGSDTQY

V: TRBV30
length: 8
J: TRBJ1-1
CDR3: AGHGGEAF

V: TRBV29-1
length: 14
J: TRBJ2-2
CDR3: SAQTSTPQNTGELF

V: TRBV7-2
length: 13
J: TRBJ2-5
CDR3: ASSFGDRTQETQY

V: TRBV4-1
length: 15
J: TRBJ2-1
CDR3: ASSRSDLMSSYNEQF

V: TRBV5-4
length: 13
J: TRBJ2-5
CDR3: ASSLGGRVEETQY

V: TRBV6-1
length: 13
J: TRBJ2-1
CDR3: ASRATGNSYNEQF

V: TRBV19
length: 12
J: TRBJ1-1
CDR3: ASSIWGVVTEAF

V: TRBV6-5
length: 12
J: TRBJ2-1
CDR3: ACKLAQPYNEQF

V: TRBV7-6
length: 13
J: TRBJ1-5
CDR3: ASSLVQGPNQPQH

V: TRBV7-9
length: 12
J: TRBJ2-1
CDR3: ASPGKITYNEQF

V: TRBV19
length: 12
J: TRBJ1-5
CDR3: ASMGTERGQPQH

V: TRBV21-1
length: 21
J: TRBJ2-2
CDR3: ASSNCGNGLGDRGYPNTGELF

V: TRBV14
length: 13
J: TRBJ2-1
CDR3: ASSQLGGALNEQF

V: TRBV7-7
length: 11
J: TRBJ2-2
CDR3: ASRGQNTGELF

V: TRBV15
length: 13
J: TRBJ2-2
CDR3: ATTRLAGETGELF

V: TRBV6-6
length: 14
J: TRBJ2-3
CDR3: ASSHRLAGATDTQY

V: TRBV30
length: 12
J: TRBJ2-1
CDR3: AWSPTGSYNEQF

V: TRBV19
length: 10
J: TRBJ2-2
CDR3: ASRGGTGELF

V: TRBV4-1
length: 14
J: TRBJ2-3
CDR3: ASSQPGLPQRDTQY

V: TRBV9
length: 14
J: TRBJ1-2
CDR3: ASSAAGTGPNYGYT

V: TRBV7-2
length: 12
J: TRBJ1-4
CDR3: ASSPQGRNEKLF

V: TRBV7-2
length: 11
J: TRBJ1-2
CDR3: ASSTGQNYGYT

V: TRBV7-8
length: 15
J: TRBJ2-1
CDR3: ASSSRLRGSSYNEQF

V: TRBV7-6
length: 18
J: TRBJ2-6
CDR3: ASSLAPRTETTSGANVLT

V: TRBV5-8
length: 15
J: TRBJ2-2
CDR3: ASSFRGGASNTGELF

V: TRBV5-1
length: 13
J: TRBJ2-7
CDR3: ASSLALTSSYEQY

V: TRBV7-3
length: 13
J: TRBJ2-7
CDR3: ASSMDSHPLNEQY

V: TRBV5-6
length: 14
J: TRBJ1-6
CDR3: ASSPGWNSYNSPLH

V: TRBV5-4
length: 12
J: TRBJ2-6
CDR3: ASSLAAGANVLT

V: TRBV5-1
length: 11
J: TRBJ1-1
CDR3: ASNRQGSTEAF

V: TRBV5-6
length: 14
J: TRBJ1-2
CDR3: ASSPRGQRANYGYT

V: TRBV7-3
length: 11
J: TRBJ2-1
CDR3: ASSFGLAGEQF

V: TRBV19
length: 13
J: TRBJ1-1
CDR3: ASMSTGAMNTEAF

V: TRBV9
length: 16
J: TRBJ2-1
CDR3: ASSVEDDGGHVGNEQF

V: TRBV5-6
length: 15
J: TRBJ2-7
CDR3: ASSLRGGRAGSLKQY

V: TRBV6-1
length: 10
J: TRBJ1-2
CDR3: ASSDLDRSDT

V: TRBV19
length: 9
J: TRBJ1-4
CDR3: ASSDSWKLF

V: TRBV29-1
length: 12
J: TRBJ2-7
CDR3: SVYLQGVGYEQY